This is a list of T cell receptor beta chains from one sample in a study of CD8 T cells in Susac syndrome. TCRdb ran MiXCR on the immunoSEQ multiplex PCR reads and lists one entry per CDR3 protein. There are around 200,000 distinct CDR3 sequences in the sample; around 95% occur only once, and about 0.08% lies in the top ten. The material sequenced was CD4+ T cells from PBMCs. Receptors were obtained from a human donor with multiple sclerosis. Each CDR3 is given with its conserved first and last residue. Fields, in order: V gene, D gene, J gene, clone size, CDR3 protein, CDR3 DNA. A D gene is named only where the DNA matches it firmly. Clone size is stated in some rows and not others, as once, few, many or a class when expanded.

TRBV19	TRBD1	TRBJ2-5	.	CASSDRGIRETQYF	TGTGCCAGCTCGGACAGGGGGATTCGAGAGACCCAGTACTTC
TRBV20-1	TRBD2	TRBJ2-1	.	CSALPGTRYNEQFF	TGCAGTGCCCTCCCCGGGACTAGATACAATGAGCAGTTCTTC
TRBV20-1	.	TRBJ1-1	.	CSAPPGQNTEAFF	TGCAGTGCTCCGCCGGGTCAGAACACTGAAGCTTTCTTT
TRBV5-6	.	TRBJ2-7	once	CASRGVAEGEYEQYF	TGTGCCAGCAGGGGGGTCGCGGAAGGGGAGTACGAGCAGTACTTC
TRBV7-2	.	TRBJ1-1	.	CASSFEGVGTEAFF	TGTGCCAGCAGCTTTGAAGGGGTCGGCACTGAAGCTTTCTTT
TRBV7-2	.	TRBJ2-1	.	CASSLYSEQFF	TGTGCCAGCAGCTTATACTCAGAGCAGTTCTTC
TRBV29-1	TRBD1	TRBJ2-1	.	CSVRKSPGQGNDEQFF	TGCAGCGTGCGGAAGAGCCCGGGACAGGGGAACGATGAGCAGTTCTTC
TRBV30	.	TRBJ2-2	.	CAWGQIDSLNTGELFF	TGTGCCTGGGGTCAAATTGACAGCCTGAACACCGGGGAGCTGTTTTTT
TRBV7-8	.	TRBJ1-5	.	CASSLDWDGLGQPQHF	TGTGCCAGCAGCTTAGATTGGGACGGCCTGGGTCAGCCCCAGCATTTT
TRBV5-1	.	TRBJ1-6	.	CASSFNSVNNSPLHF	TGCGCCAGCAGCTTCAACAGCGTTAATAATTCACCCCTCCACTTT
TRBV20-1	.	TRBJ1-2	.	CSAGTSYGYTF	TGCAGTGCGGGGACGTCCTATGGCTACACCTTC
TRBV23-1	.	TRBJ1-1	.	CASSQRAQFKAGNTEAFF	TGCGCCAGCAGTCAAAGAGCCCAGTTCAAGGCTGGGAACACTGAAGCTTTCTTT
TRBV18	.	TRBJ1-1	.	CASSPPGGEAFF	TGTGCCAGCTCACCACCGGGGGGAGAAGCTTTCTTT
TRBV7-7	.	TRBJ2-1	.	CASSRAGAKDDEQFF	TGTGCTAGCAGCCGGGCGGGGGCCAAGGACGATGAGCAGTTCTTC
TRBV27	.	TRBJ1-2	.	CASSLSRVSHGYTF	TGTGCCAGCAGTTTATCGCGGGTTTCGCATGGCTACACCTTC
TRBV7-2	.	TRBJ1-2	.	CASSWGGEGHGYTF	TGTGCCAGCAGCTGGGGGGGAGAGGGGCATGGCTACACCTTC
TRBV30	.	TRBJ1-1	.	CAWIRDYCTEAFF	TGTGCCTGGATAAGGGATTATTGCACTGAAGCTTTCTTT
TRBV3-1	TRBD1	TRBJ2-5	once	CASSQDWSDRGEETQYF	TGTGCCAGCAGCCAAGATTGGTCGGACAGGGGGGAAGAGACCCAGTACTTC
TRBV5-1	.	TRBJ2-1	.	CASSPPFGGQLEQFF	TGCGCCAGCAGCCCCCCCTTTGGGGGGCAGCTGGAGCAGTTCTTC
TRBV12-3/TRBV12-4	TRBD1	TRBJ1-1	.	CASSLDRVGTEAFF	TGTGCCAGCAGTTTGGACAGGGTGGGCACTGAAGCTTTCTTT
TRBV29-1	.	TRBJ2-5	.	CSAGGTDQETQYF	TGCAGCGCGGGGGGGACAGACCAAGAGACCCAGTACTTC
TRBV5-4	.	TRBJ1-6	.	CASSTGVADSPLHF	TGTGCCAGCAGCACTGGGGTAGCCGATTCACCCCTCCACTTT
TRBV18	.	TRBJ2-6	.	CATTRDGSSGANVLTF	TGTGCCACCACCCGGGACGGTAGCTCTGGGGCCAACGTCCTGACTTTC
TRBV7-6	TRBD1	TRBJ2-7	.	CASSLETGGSYEQYF	TGTGCCAGCAGCTTAGAGACAGGGGGCTCCTACGAGCAGTACTTC
TRBV12-3/TRBV12-4	TRBD1	TRBJ2-1	.	CASRATGADEQFF	TGTGCCAGCAGAGCCACAGGGGCCGATGAGCAGTTCTTC
TRBV6-2/TRBV6-3	TRBD2	TRBJ2-5	.	CASSTRGGRLRETQYF	TGTGCCAGCAGTACGCGGGGGGGCCGTCTTCGGGAGACCCAGTACTTC
TRBV6-5	.	TRBJ2-5	.	CASRVSPAEETQYF	TGTGCCAGCAGGGTCAGTCCCGCCGAGGAGACCCAGTACTTC
TRBV20-1	.	TRBJ2-1	.	CSARGVNNEQFF	TGCAGTGCTAGAGGGGTCAACAATGAGCAGTTCTTC
TRBV20-1	.	TRBJ1-1	.	CSAGRTDRNTEAFF	TGCAGTGCTGGCCGGACAGACCGGAACACTGAAGCTTTCTTT
TRBV5-4	TRBD1	TRBJ2-1	once	CASSAGQGLNEQFF	TGTGCCAGCAGCGCGGGACAGGGGTTGAATGAGCAGTTCTTC
TRBV18	.	TRBJ2-1	.	CASSPGAGSYNEQFF	TGTGCCAGCTCACCGGGGGCGGGGTCCTACAATGAGCAGTTCTTC
TRBV6-1	.	TRBJ2-5	.	CASSTTGRETQYF	TGTGCCAGCAGCACGACGGGAAGGGAGACCCAGTACTTC
TRBV20-1	TRBD1	TRBJ1-5	.	CSAEGQGGYSNQPQHF	TGCAGTGCTGAGGGACAGGGAGGTTATAGCAATCAGCCCCAGCATTTT
TRBV12-3/TRBV12-4	.	TRBJ2-7	once	CASSVAGSPYEQYF	TGTGCCAGCAGTGTGGCGGGTTCTCCCTACGAGCAGTACTTC
TRBV12-5	.	TRBJ2-7	.	CASGPLSYEQYF	TGTGCTAGTGGTCCACTCTCCTACGAGCAGTACTTC
TRBV29-1	.	TRBJ1-6	.	CSVERLQGNNSPLHF	TGCAGCGTTGAACGGTTACAGGGCAATAATTCACCCCTCCACTTT